This record concerns one T cell receptor (beta chain) sequence. The antigen remains undetermined. Repertoires were generated with immunoSEQ multiplex PCR, while TCRdb's copy carries only in-frame clones and drops some. The sample lists about 480,000 clones; around 88% were seen once. The record originates from a study of Ad26.COV2.S vaccination and SARS-CoV-2 variants. Study context: Ad26.COV2.S arm of COV1001 included the donor. In the study, Ad26.COV2.S was injected intramuscularly once, or twice 56 days apart.

Noted treatment: 15 to 20 received Ad26.COV2.S at low or high dose, single or two shots; several received placebo; per-sample allocation not given. Collection of the samples took place on day 63 after the first injection of vaccine or placebo. Donor was an adult aged 18-55 years in Boston. This CDR3 is built from 15 residues. V lost 4 bases to trimming and J lost 1 base; unmatched junction nucleotides: 6. CDR1 and CDR2 (germline): MNHEY, SVGEGT. Study conclusions and caveats: Using TCR breadth and depth analyses may have led to underestimated total T cell responses.

Sequenced material: peripheral blood, taken in a trial of Ad26.COV2.S vaccine versus placebo. This TCR was sampled from a person between 18 and 65 years old who received the Ad26.COV2.S COVID-19 vaccine or a placebo. This chain uses TRBV6-2 or TRBV6-3 with TRBJ1-2; 7 bases match TRBD1. This CDR3 is CASSSRTGLNYGYTF. The CDR3 coding sequence is TGTGCCAGCAGTTCCCGGACAGGACTTAACTATGGCTACACCTTC.